These T cell receptor beta chains were read from a single sample in a study of blood T cell repertoires in COVID-19. Sequencing was performed with immunoSEQ multiplex PCR; in TCRdb, only in-frame clones are kept and a portion is missing. The sample has approximately 94,000 clones, about 77% seen once. Sample: peripheral blood. The receptors here all came from a man between 65 and 85 years old with active or convalescent COVID-19. Each CDR3 is given with its conserved first and last residue. D genes are given only for firm matches.

v_call	d_call	j_call	cdr3_aa
TRBV27	-	TRBJ1-2	CASSFRMDGDYGYTF
TRBV6-2/TRBV6-3	-	TRBJ2-7	CASSYGAEQYF
TRBV7-3	TRBD1	TRBJ2-7	CASSLGTGYEQYF
TRBV5-1	-	TRBJ2-2	CASSLGGGELFF
TRBV24-1	TRBD2	TRBJ2-3	CATSGRSGVTDTQYF
TRBV28	-	TRBJ2-7	CASTLRYRDWSYEQYF
TRBV19	TRBD1	TRBJ1-5	CASLARRDRGPNQPQHF
TRBV30	TRBD1	TRBJ2-7	CASSGTGSGEQYF
TRBV19	TRBD2	TRBJ2-2	CASSLTSGKGELFF
TRBV6-5	TRBD1	TRBJ1-2	CASSRTGVTGYTF
TRBV6-2/TRBV6-3	TRBD1	TRBJ2-5	CASSRQGSSSFPQETQYF
TRBV5-6	-	TRBJ1-2	CASSAGLTGSTYGYTF
TRBV16	TRBD1	TRBJ2-3	CASSPSRGQGDTQYF
TRBV18	-	TRBJ2-7	CASSPGGSSYEQYF
TRBV9	TRBD2	TRBJ2-3	CASSFISGGAFGTQYF
TRBV12-3/TRBV12-4	-	TRBJ2-2	CASSPDTGELFF
TRBV2	-	TRBJ1-6	CASRATGSSYNSPLHF
TRBV10-3	-	TRBJ2-7	CATGTSPYEQYF
TRBV5-1	-	TRBJ1-1	CASSLYGGSTEAFF
TRBV30	-	TRBJ2-7	CAWTQDAPGEQYF
TRBV13	-	TRBJ1-1	CASSVTGQLNTEAFF
TRBV25-1	-	TRBJ2-7	CASSKGGSEQYF
TRBV4-1	TRBD1	TRBJ1-5	CASSQDLQGVEGNQPQHF
TRBV6-5	TRBD2	TRBJ2-7	CASSLTSGDYEQYF
TRBV3-1/TRBV3-2	TRBD1	TRBJ1-6	CASSQDATGASPLHF
TRBV12-5	TRBD1	TRBJ2-3	CASGPGQGNTDTQYF
TRBV6-5	TRBD2	TRBJ2-7	CASSYSGRMGYEQYF
TRBV3-1/TRBV3-2	-	TRBJ1-2	CASSPTVDYGYTF
TRBV5-1	-	TRBJ1-2	CASSLAPGGYTF
TRBV4-3	-	TRBJ2-1	CASSQEQGVYNEQFF
TRBV13	TRBD2	TRBJ2-7	CASSSAGLGEQYF
TRBV3-1/TRBV3-2	TRBD1	TRBJ2-7	CASSQDLWGTGGYEQYF
TRBV12-3/TRBV12-4	-	TRBJ1-5	CASTRDSNQPQHF
TRBV24-1	-	TRBJ2-3	CATSDPTTGTDTQYF
TRBV6-5	TRBD1	TRBJ2-7	CASSYSDRGYEQYF
TRBV18	TRBD1	TRBJ1-5	CASSLPLDRVGNQPQHF
TRBV6-5	-	TRBJ1-3	CASRGLGSAGNTIYF
TRBV18	TRBD2	TRBJ2-2	CASSLIRTSDDGELFF
TRBV18	TRBD2	TRBJ2-7	CASSLADITSEQYF
TRBV4-3	-	TRBJ2-5	CASSQDGGATGTQYF
TRBV6-5	-	TRBJ1-2	CATGGDSGSGYTF
TRBV14	TRBD1	TRBJ2-7	CASSQGVGQGYYEQYF
TRBV5-5	TRBD1	TRBJ1-2	CASSKEGQGARVLYGYTF
TRBV18	-	TRBJ1-4	CASSPAGRLSGGKLFF
TRBV5-5	-	TRBJ1-1	CASSTDPLRGTEAFF
TRBV30	-	TRBJ1-2	CAWSTGQFYGYTF
TRBV11-2	-	TRBJ1-3	CASSLDRQRNTIYF
TRBV27	-	TRBJ1-2	CASSRGGVYGYTF
TRBV6-5	-	TRBJ2-1	CASLTSYNEQFF
TRBV6-1	-	TRBJ1-2	CASSERGGYTF
TRBV21-1	-	TRBJ1-4	CASSIDRGRNEKLFF
TRBV7-9	-	TRBJ1-2	CASSLGLFPYGYTF
TRBV24-1	-	TRBJ1-1	CATSAKGGGREAFF
TRBV6-1	TRBD1	TRBJ1-6	CASRPGQGVNSPLHF
TRBV6-2/TRBV6-3	-	TRBJ2-1	CASSYSRNRAEQFF